The T cell receptor (beta chain) under discussion was sequenced for a study of tumor-infiltrating lymphocytes in localized non-small cell lung cancer. The overall study: Several tumor histologies, both smoking statuses, and some post-neoadjuvant chemotherapy samples were included. From each patient, both tumor and uninvolved lung, non-adjacent to tumor, were sampled. Study-level findings and limits: Recurrence-free survival showed no association with tumor T-cell fraction. Compared with uninvolved lung, tumors showed higher T cell infiltration by TCRbeta sequencing.

J lost 4 bases, V lost 4 bases, and 2 bases had no gene match. Germline V gene data show CDR1 as MNHEY and CDR2 as SVGAGI. This CDR3 is 13 amino acids long. On this clone: What it recognizes is unknown.

Profiled with immunoSEQ multiplex PCR; TCRdb holds only in-frame clones, not every one. The sample lists just over 9,500 clones; roughly 80% were seen once. The TCR sequence derives from a human donor with non-small cell lung cancer. The chain joins TRBV6-5 to TRBJ1-2; TRBD1 matches at 8 bases. Specimen: lung tumor tissue. CDR3 nucleotides: TGTGCCAGCAGTTGGACAGGGACCTATGGCTACACCTTC. Protein sequence: CASSWTGTYGYTF.